This T cell receptor beta chain was sequenced in a study of cytomegalovirus exposure and HLA in healthy donors (TCRdb year 2017). With regard to the full study: According to an earlier analysis of 587 of the donors, about 180 million T cells yielded 120 million or so unique TCR beta sequences and less than 300 Gb of sequence data. Donor age, sex, ethnicity and CMV serostatus were compiled together with the repertoire data. On average, 235,054 unique TCR beta nucleotide sequences were sequenced per donor among some 430 genotyped donors of the cohort, with roughly 18% of those sequences being non-productive. A later genetic analysis used genome-wide SNP genotypes for 398 of the 666 donors, treating that subset as a discovery cohort. A later analysis re-examined previously published TCR beta repertoires from several hundred donors and added high-resolution HLA genotyping to investigate patterns of TCR occurrence. Class I and class II HLA loci were covered by the typing at four-digit resolution. An early release that covered about 600 HLA-typed donors contained around 300 gigabases of sequencing data and 75 million to 100 million unique TCR sequences. An earlier analysis of fewer than 750 of the donors used high-throughput TCR beta sequencing to judge whether each TCR beta V gene segment behaved as functional or pseudogenic. The number of typed donors differed by locus: 629-630 for A, B, C, DRB1 and DQB1; some 500 for DQA1; over 600 for DPA1; and roughly 470 for DPB1. Because of strong linkage in the cohort, roughly five DR-DQ haplotypes were treated as single units for association and clustering. High-throughput TCR immunosequencing, statistical association of individual TCRs with disease status, and machine learning were combined to predict cytomegalovirus infection status. The later analysis used no new phenotypic data to find candidate immune exposures, relying instead on TCR beta sequences and their occurrence across donors. All discovery cohort repertoires had been generated on a single sequencing platform. The study aimed to test whether cataloging public T cell receptors could reveal signatures of past pathogen exposure. Along with the approximately 650-subject first cohort, a separate validation cohort of around 110 different subjects was used. Using immunosequencing, the study profiled T cell repertoires from 666 subjects and related those repertoires to cytomegalovirus serostatus. Of the 300 to 450 genotyped donors, 70% to 90% were placed in the genetic ancestry cluster associated with self-reported Caucasian donors.

Libraries came from the immunoSEQ multiplex PCR assay. A mixture of 60 forward primers for TCR Vbeta segments and 13 reverse primers for TCR Jbeta segments was used in the multiplex PCR. Amplification of the CDR3 region of rearranged TCR beta genes was performed with a multiplex PCR assay on genomic DNA. The Illumina HiSeq System was used to sequence the amplified TCR beta libraries as 87-base-pair reads. For the original study's pipeline: A later analysis tallied tens of millions of unique TCR beta chains across the 666 repertoires, and some 10 million of those chains were shared by two or more donors. Raw reads were error-corrected and collapsed into unique sequences with a nearest-neighbor algorithm that merged closely related sequences to remove PCR and sequencing errors. To assign V, D and J gene segments, CDR3 sequences were aligned to IMGT reference sequences. For a sequence to be retained, a match of at least six nucleotides was required to both a V gene segment and a J gene segment. Rearrangements were called productive when the CDR3 lacked stop codons and stayed in frame with V and J; all others were non-productive. Following IMGT convention, CDR3 was defined as the stretch from the second conserved V-encoded cysteine up to the conserved J-encoded phenylalanine. The earlier analysis of about 590 of the donors excluded sequences that lacked an unambiguous match to a single V gene segment. An earlier analysis of 500 to 600 of the donors classified V segments as functional when productive rearrangements were above 56.7% and as segregating when the standard deviation between donors was above 5%. A statistical classification framework was built to diagnose cytomegalovirus status from the catalog of TCR beta chain sequences. In a later analysis, TCR nucleotide sequences were compared against IMGT/GENE-DB human TR gene sequences so that V and J genes could be assigned. Using the TCRdist pipeline, a later analysis assigned CDR3 sequences along with most-parsimonious VDJ recombination scenarios. A later analysis defined each TCR beta chain by its CDR3 amino acid sequence plus V-gene family, and excluded reads lacking a unique V-gene family. In a later analysis, fewer than 650 highly shared, low-generation-probability nucleotide sequences were removed to address suspected cross-contamination and a sequencing artifact. For each public chain, a later analysis derived a clonal expansion index from normalized ranks of inferred template counts within each repertoire. In a later analysis, generation probabilities were computed using a VDJ recombination model fitted to out-of-frame rearrangements, and the results were checked against IGoR. A later analysis scored TCR-TCR, TCR-HLA and TCR-CMV co-occurrence with hypergeometric tests, applying a repertoire-size bias correction to TCR pairs. A later analysis estimated false discovery rates by permuting HLA or CMV assignments 20 times. In a later analysis, co-occurring TCRs were grouped using DBSCAN, and TCRdist sequence similarity was added for clustering within HLA-allele-positive subsets. Co-occurrence clustering excluded repertoires with fewer than 30,000 or more than 120,000 public chains, plus five with anomalous nucleotide sharing. TCRdb took this table from immuneACCESS and kept in-frame rearrangements with V and J called. Such tables lack part of the clones; where checked against another copy, unresolved V genes explain under half of the gap, and the rest is unexplained. V and J calls and clone size come straight from that table; D and trimming were deduced from the DNA. For this sample there are roughly 110,000 clones; 77% appear just once. 4.2% of the sample is taken by the ten largest.

Including the terminal cysteine and phenylalanine, the CDR3 comprises 14 residues. Solely the CDR3 DNA is kept, with 42 bases framed from the first base. The V end loses 2 bases and the J end loses 5 bases, and a stretch of 13 bases separates them. In the germline V gene (reference sequence), CDR1 corresponds to MNHEY and CDR2 to SMNVEV. A note on this clone: What this receptor recognizes is not known. No much larger clonotype is one base removed from it; base qualities were not supplied.

Results and caveats for the whole study, not just this receptor: V-gene and J-gene trimming of TCR beta chains was associated with a missense DCLRE1C variant in a later genetic analysis, and the association was replicated in an independent cohort. Most TCR sequences were seen in very few donors, while some public TCRs were found in many individuals. In a later analysis, several top co-occurrence clusters were reported to appear linked to parvovirus B19, influenza, CMV and Epstein-Barr virus. Presence/absence analyses assumed roughly uniform sequencing depth across donors, an assumption that may not hold. Assigning TCR associations to individual alleles was difficult when HLA alleles, especially DR and DQ, strongly co-occurred. A later analysis associated about 18,000 TCR beta sequences with specific HLA alleles at a false discovery rate of 0.05. Compared with equally common non-associated chains, HLA-associated TCR beta chains in a later analysis were more clonally expanded and had lower generation probabilities. The sequencing pipeline was judged likely to have produced a cluster of highly shared sequence variants as a technical artifact. In an earlier analysis of under 600 of the donors, most TCR beta V segments were observed in productive rearrangements about 87% or about 30% of the time, broadly matching IMGT annotations. A few of the identified cytomegalovirus-associated TCR beta chains were confirmed in vitro to be specific for cytomegalovirus antigens. In a later genetic analysis, fewer N-insertions in productive TCRs were reported among donors in an Asian-associated ancestry cluster than the roughly 700-donor mean. Most CMV-associated TCR beta chains appeared to be HLA-restricted in a later analysis, and the HLA associations seemed to be driven largely by CMV exposure. The study gave a list of about 160 TCR beta chains associated with cytomegalovirus. Only TCR beta chains were sequenced in this cohort, and the absence of alpha or paired-chain data limited detectable features. Correlated functional status among segregating V segments might reflect linkage disequilibrium, but an unknown experimental factor could not be ruled out. The classifier was reported to diagnose cytomegalovirus status with high specificity and sensitivity in both the original cohort and the validation cohort. Some IMGT-functional V segments, including TRBV6-2 and TRBV6-3, could not be told apart with the 87-base-pair reads, so those segments were excluded. According to the authors, the approach could potentially be generalized to other disease states and immunological phenotypes. For the cohort, immune exposure information was limited to CMV serostatus. Some 16 rarely observed V segments, including chromosome 9 orphons, were excluded from the earlier analysis of almost 600 of the donors because counts were too low. In a later analysis, the rate of TCR association differed among HLA loci, with DRB1 alleles having the most associated TCRs and HLA-C alleles having the fewest. Because some donors lacked HLA typing at each locus, the association tests relied only on the typed subset. A further reported finding was that TCR beta sequences accurately predicted the HLA-A and HLA-B alleles for most subjects in the first cohort.

In total, just over 650 healthy bone marrow donors made up the cohort. At the time of sampling, every cohort member was nominally healthy, though immune exposures that went unrecorded were likely present. The donor tested CMV seronegative and was one of the 352 seronegative cohort members. Every donor gave a peripheral blood sample, and the peripheral blood mononuclear cells from that sample were used for TCR beta sequencing. The Qiagen DNeasy Blood Extraction Kit was used to extract genomic DNA from the blood cell samples. Recombination linked TRBV27 to TRBJ2-7, and TRBD2 may be the D gene, going by 6 matching bases. The TCR comes from a male donor in good health and CMV-seronegative. Source material: PBMCs. The CDR3 region reads CASSLPGAADEQYF. The DNA reads as follows: TGTGCCAGCAGTTTACCGGGAGCGGCGGACGAGCAGTACTTC.